The clone carrying this T cell receptor beta chain was seen a handful of times. CDR1 is MGHDK, CDR2 SYGVNS, per germline. The CDR3 covers 15 residues. V lost 3 bases and J lost 7, with 15 bases in between. The sample originates from a study of blood T cells in healthy people across ages. Primers used in a second PCR of roughly 7 to 11 cycles were a sample-barcoded 5' primer and a J-beta primer mix. Researchers report that a template-switch adaptor with 12 random nucleotides tagged each cDNA molecule. From the 5' RACE reads, TCRdb called clonotypes with MiXCR, one entry per CDR3 protein. The sample lists 700,000 to 900,000 distinct CDR3 sequences; roughly 24% were seen once. These data also featured in a second study, about T cells of mothers and their children. From that second work: Overlap in related mother-child pairs always slightly exceeded unrelated pairs, never significantly.

The chain joins TRBV25-1 to TRBJ2-2; D is ambiguous. The sequence was obtained from a boy between 5 and 17 years old in good health. Sequencing was done on a sample of blood. The chain's CDR3 is CASSELRTYDGELFF. The CDR3 coding sequence is TGTGCCAGCAGTGAGCTGCGGACCTATGACGGGGAGCTGTTTTTT.